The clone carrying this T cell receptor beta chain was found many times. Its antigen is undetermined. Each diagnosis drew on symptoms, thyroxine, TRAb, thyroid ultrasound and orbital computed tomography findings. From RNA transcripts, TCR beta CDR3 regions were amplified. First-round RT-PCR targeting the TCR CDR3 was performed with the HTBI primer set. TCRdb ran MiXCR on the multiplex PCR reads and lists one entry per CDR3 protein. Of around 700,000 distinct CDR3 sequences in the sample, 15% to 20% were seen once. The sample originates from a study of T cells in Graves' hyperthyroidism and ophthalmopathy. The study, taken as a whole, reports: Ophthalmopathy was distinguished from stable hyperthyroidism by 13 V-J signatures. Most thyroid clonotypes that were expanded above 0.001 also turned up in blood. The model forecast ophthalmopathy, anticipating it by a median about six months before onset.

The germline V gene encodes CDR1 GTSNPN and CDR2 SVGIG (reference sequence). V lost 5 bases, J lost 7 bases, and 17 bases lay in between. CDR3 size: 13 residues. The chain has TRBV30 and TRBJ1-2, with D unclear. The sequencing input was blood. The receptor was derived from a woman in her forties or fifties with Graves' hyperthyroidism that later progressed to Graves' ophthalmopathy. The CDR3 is CAWVDGPLGGYTF. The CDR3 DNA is TGTGCCTGGGTGGACGGGCCATTGGGTGGCTACACCTTC.